The 20 T cell receptor beta chains in this list originate from one sample, sequenced in a study of blood T cell repertoires in COVID-19. Clones were read by immunoSEQ multiplex PCR, and TCRdb kept only the in-frame ones, dropping some. In the table there are 200,000 or so clones, about 80% of which are singletons. The sequencing input was PBMCs or T cells enriched from blood (not recorded which). These receptors all come from a man aged 35 to 55 who had recovered from COVID-19.

The chain recombines TRBV2 with TRBJ1-5; D is possibly TRBD1 (5 bases). Germline values: CDR1 SNHLY, CDR2 FYNNEI. This CDR3 has 15 amino acids. Trimming left V 4 bases short and J 1 base short, with 11 bases between. As DNA, the CDR3 is TGTGCCAGCAGTGTTGGGAGGGGCAGCAATCAGCCCCAGCATTTT. Translated: CASSVGRGSNQPQHF.

The V gene is TRBV3-1 (or the pseudogene TRBV3-2), the J gene TRBJ2-1; 8 nucleotides line up with TRBD2. CDR3 length equals 16 residues. The trim removed 1 base at V and 4 bases at J, leaving 6 bases unmatched. From germline, CDR1 is LGHDT and CDR2 YNNKEL (reference sequence). DNA for the CDR3: TGTGCCAGCAGCCAAGGGTTAAGCGGGGGTTACAATGAGCAGTTCTTC. Translation: CASSQGLSGGYNEQFF.

The chain recombines TRBV3-1 (or the pseudogene TRBV3-2) with TRBJ1-1, with TRBD1 matching over 7 bases. Germline trimming cut 6 bases from V and 4 bases from J; bases unmatched to any gene: 8. Germline CDR1 reads LGHDT; CDR2 reads YNNKEL (reference sequence). This CDR3 spans 14 amino acids. CDR3 protein: CASSPTGQGTEAFF. CDR3 nucleotides: TGTGCCAGCAGTCCGACAGGGCAGGGCACTGAAGCTTTCTTT.

The rearrangement uses TRBV5-4 and TRBJ1-5, with D unresolved. The CDR3 is 14 amino acids. The V gene's germline CDR1 is SGHNT and CDR2 YYREEE (reference sequence). The V end lost 2 bases, the J end lost 0 bases, and 6 bases lay between the germline ends. CDR3: CASSLYNSNQPQHF. DNA of the CDR3: TGTGCCAGCAGCTTATACAATAGCAATCAGCCCCAGCATTTT.

The rearrangement uses TRBV2 and TRBJ2-1; 11 bases are a match to TRBD2. The germline gives CDR1 SNHLY, CDR2 FYNNEI. This CDR3 contains 14 residues. The J segment lost 10 bases and the V segment lost 7 bases, leaving 9 bases of the junction unmatched. The CDR3 sequence is CASTLAGGVREQFF. The CDR3 coding sequence is TGTGCCAGCACCCTAGCGGGGGGAGTGCGGGAGCAGTTCTTC.

The chain uses TRBV5-1 and TRBJ2-1, with TRBD2 identical over 10 bases. V gave up 4 bases and J gave up 6 bases; unmatched junction bases: 4. The CDR3 spans 14 residues. Germline V CDR1 and CDR2: SGHRS, YFSETQ. Here the CDR3 DNA reads TGCGCCAGCAGCCTCAGCGGGGGGGCCAATGAGCAGTTCTTC. Its protein product is CASSLSGGANEQFF.

The rearrangement uses TRBV6-1 and TRBJ2-1; TRBD2 aligns across 7 bases. V was pared by 3 bases and J by 6 bases, with 8 bases of the junction left unmatched. There are 15 residues in the CDR3. CDR1 is MNHNS, CDR2 SASEGT, per germline. CDR3: CASSDGSWGGNEQFF. In DNA, the CDR3 is TGTGCCAGCAGTGACGGTAGCTGGGGGGGCAATGAGCAGTTCTTC.

CDR3 sequence: CAWSGQGSREQYF. Here the CDR3 DNA reads TGTGCCTGGAGTGGACAGGGATCTCGTGAGCAGTACTTC. The chain joins TRBV30 to TRBJ2-7; 7 bases map to TRBD1. The CDR3 extends over 13 amino acids. CDR1 GTSNPN and CDR2 SVGIG come from the germline V gene (reference sequence). V lost 1 base, J lost 7 bases, and 7 bases stayed unmatched.

The CDR3 DNA reads as TGCGCCAGCAACTCAGGGAACTCTGGGGCCAACGTCCTGACTTTC. It translates to CASNSGNSGANVLTF. This chain joins TRBV5-1 and TRBJ2-6; D is perhaps TRBD1 (5 bases). V was shortened by 6 bases and J by 0 bases, with 10 bases between the two germline ends. This CDR3 comprises 15 residues. Germline CDR1 SGHRS, CDR2 YFSETQ.

The chain links TRBV5-1 to TRBJ2-5, with D possibly being TRBD2 (6 bases). CDR3 length: 14 amino acids. Germline V gene lookup returns CDR1 SGHRS and CDR2 YFSETQ. Trimming shortened V by 6 bases and J by 2 bases, and 14 bases separated the two germline ends. DNA of the CDR3: TGCGCCAGCAAGGAGGGGCGCGTGCAAGAGACCCAGTACTTC. It codes for CASKEGRVQETQYF.

This clone appeared a single time. This chain uses TRBV9 with TRBJ1-3; TRBD1 matches 8 bases. The CDR3 contains 15 residues. Germline V gene sequence: CDR1 SGDLS, CDR2 YYNGEE. With V trimmed by 0 bases and J by 7 bases, 6 bases remained unmatched. The CDR3 reads CASSVGTGNLNTIYF. The CDR3 nucleotides read TGTGCCAGCAGCGTAGGGACAGGGAATTTGAACACCATATATTTT.

V gene TRBV3-1 (or the pseudogene TRBV3-2) combines with J gene TRBJ1-2; D gene ambiguous. With 5 bases removed from V and 3 bases from J, the gap between germline ends came to 7 bases. The CDR3 is 12 amino acids. Germline V lookup: CDR1 LGHDT, CDR2 YNNKEL (reference sequence). The CDR3 loop is CASSGRDYGYTF. The CDR3 nucleotides read TGTGCCAGCAGCGGGAGAGACTATGGCTACACCTTC.

V and J are TRBV4-2 and TRBJ1-1, with D tentatively TRBD1 (5 bases). The CDR3 is 15 residues long. With 3 bases removed from V and 1 base from J, the gap between germline ends came to 12 bases. The V gene's germline CDR1 is LGHNA and CDR2 YNFKEQ. For the CDR3, the DNA is TGTGCCAGCAGCCAGGCCGGGGGAGGGAACACTGAAGCTTTCTTT. It specifies CASSQAGGGNTEAFF.

This clone was detected only once. The V and J genes are TRBV4-1 and TRBJ1-2, with D uncertain. The CDR3 length is 13 residues. Germline V gene data show CDR1 as MGHRA and CDR2 as YSYEKL. V lost 3 bases to trimming and J lost 4 bases, with 9 bases between them. CDR3 nucleotides: TGCGCCAGCAGCCAGTGGCCGATCTATGGCTACACCTTC. Protein: CASSQWPIYGYTF.

This clone appeared a few times. The genes are TRBV4-3 and TRBJ2-1; the D gene is possibly TRBD1 (6 bases). V was trimmed by 0 bases and J by 10 bases, leaving 19 bases between them. CDR3 length: 16 residues. The germline V gene has CDR1 LGHNA and CDR2 YSLEER. The CDR3 DNA sequence: TGCGCCAGCAGCCAAGATCGCACAGGGCGAAACCGGGAGCAGTTCTTC. It codes for CASSQDRTGRNREQFF.

The chain links TRBV14 to TRBJ1-6; 7 bases are a match to TRBD1. With 4 bases clipped from V and 0 bases from J, the junction kept 6 bases outside the gene matches. There are 17 residues in the CDR3. Germline V gene data show CDR1 as SGHDN and CDR2 as FVKESK. The CDR3 region has the DNA TGTGCCAGCAGCCCGGACAGGTCGAGCTCCTATAATTCACCCCTCCACTTT. Translating it yields CASSPDRSSSYNSPLHF.

Only one count was recorded for this clone. One end of the junction varies from germline; a read error may be responsible. The J gene is TRBJ1-1, the V gene TRBV11-2, with D tentatively TRBD1 (5 bases). Germline CDR1 and CDR2: SGHAT and FQNNGV. This CDR3 is 15 amino acids long. The CDR3 loop is CASSVDPGGGTEAFF. The DNA for the CDR3 is TGTGCCAGCAGCGTAGACCCCGGGGGGGGCACTGAAGCTTTCTTT.

The chain has TRBV13 and TRBJ2-5; TRBD2 matches 8 bases. V lost 4 bases to trimming and J lost 4 bases; unmatched junction nucleotides: 11. Germline CDR1 is PRHDT and CDR2 is FYEKMQ (reference sequence). This CDR3 is 16 amino acids long. The CDR3 sequence: CASSSDIRGGRETQYF. CDR3 coding DNA: TGTGCCAGCAGCTCAGATATCCGGGGGGGCAGAGAGACCCAGTACTTC.

The V gene is TRBV7-3, the J gene TRBJ2-1, with 13 bases aligning to TRBD2. The length of the CDR3 is 15 residues. CDR1 is SGHTA and CDR2 is FQGTGA in the germline V gene. V dropped 4 bases and J dropped 7; count of bases not matched to a gene: 4. The CDR3 reads CASSSLAGGPNEQFF. CDR3 coding DNA: TGTGCCAGCAGCTCACTAGCGGGGGGGCCTAATGAGCAGTTCTTC.

This clone came up once. V gene TRBV5-1 combines with J gene TRBJ2-1, with D perhaps TRBD2 (5 bases). The CDR3 extends over 13 amino acids. Between the trimmed V and J ends, which lost 3 bases and 7 bases, there was a span of 11 bases. Germline V gene sequence: CDR1 SGHRS, CDR2 YFSETQ. CDR3 residues: CASSSFGGNEQFF. CDR3 nucleotides: TGCGCCAGCAGCTCCTTTGGCGGGAATGAGCAGTTCTTC.